The 29 T cell receptor beta chains presented below share a single source sample, sequenced in a study of shared clonotypes between healthy human individuals. Naive CD8 cells, CD45RO-negative and positively selected for CCR7, excluded terminally differentiated effector memory CD45RA+ cells. TCRdb's copy holds only in-frame clones and misses some; the assay was immunoSEQ multiplex PCR. Found here are about 2.1 million clones, 93% of them singletons; the top ten hold roughly 1.7%. The source material was naive CD8+ T cells from PBMCs. These receptor sequences come from a man between 18 and 35 years old in good health. Some clones in this sample may be carry-over from other donors' samples.

As concerns this clone: Different DNA sequences within this sample yield the same CDR3. The chain is built from TRBV9 and TRBJ1-1, with 8 bases that match TRBD1. The CDR3 runs to 14 residues. V was pared by 0 bases and J by 2 bases, with 0 bases of the junction left unmatched. The germline V gene encodes CDR1 SGDLS and CDR2 YYNGEE. The CDR3 DNA follows: TGTGCCAGCAGCGTAGCAGGGGGCAACACTGAAGCTTTCTTT. As protein: CASSVAGGNTEAFF.

V gene TRBV27 combines with J gene TRBJ1-1, with a weak D call TRBD1 (5 bases). Germline V CDR1 and CDR2: MNHEY, SMNVEV (reference sequence). The CDR3 spans 15 residues. Trimming shortened V by 0 bases and J by 1 base, and 9 bases separated the two germline ends. The CDR3 sequence is CASSLSRVGNTEAFF. The DNA for the CDR3 is TGTGCCAGCAGTTTATCCAGGGTAGGGAACACTGAAGCTTTCTTT.

The gene calls are TRBV28 and TRBJ1-1; D remains unclear. The germline gives CDR1 MDHEN, CDR2 SYDVKM. The CDR3 has 15 amino acids. V was shortened by 10 bases and J by 0 bases, with 18 bases between the two germline ends. In nucleotides, the CDR3 is TGTGCCACCCGAAAGGTGGGAGGGATGAACACTGAAGCTTTCTTT. As protein: CATRKVGGMNTEAFF.

This chain uses TRBV7-9 with TRBJ2-5; tentatively, D is TRBD1 (6 bases). Germline assignment: CDR1 SEHNR and CDR2 FQNEAQ (reference sequence). CDR3 length: 14 amino acids. Trimming pared 5 bases from V and 5 bases from J, leaving 15 bases between. The CDR3 sequence is CASSHTGSGETQYF. The CDR3 DNA reads as TGTGCCAGCAGCCACACAGGGAGCGGTGAGACCCAGTACTTC. The full variable domain, rest sourced from reference TRBV7-9 and TRBJ2-5, is DTGVSQNPRHKITKRGQNVTFRCDPISEHNRLYWYRQTLGQGPEFLTYFQNEAQLEKSRLLSDRFSAERPKGSFSTLEIQRTEQGDSAMYLCASSHTGSGETQYFGPGTRLLVL.

The V call is TRBV9, the J call TRBJ2-2, with a possible D match to TRBD1 (6 bases). The V gene's germline CDR1 is SGDLS and CDR2 YYNGEE. V was trimmed by 3 bases and J by 0 bases, leaving 15 bases between them. CDR3 length: 17 residues. CDR3 sequence: CASSENRVSANTGELFF. CDR3 in DNA: TGTGCCAGCAGCGAGAACAGGGTTTCCGCGAACACCGGGGAGCTGTTTTTT.

The chain links TRBV6-5 to TRBJ1-4; 7 bases are a match to TRBD1. V lost 4 bases and J lost 5; bases outside the gene matches: 10. Germline values: CDR1 MNHEY, CDR2 SVGAGI. The CDR3 covers 16 residues. CDR3 nucleotide sequence: TGTGCCAGCAGTTCATACCAGGGGGTCGAAAATGAAAAACTGTTTTTT. The encoded protein is CASSSYQGVENEKLFF.

The V and J genes are TRBV5-1 and TRBJ2-7; TRBD1 matches at 7 bases. The CDR3 length is 17 residues. J was trimmed by 2 bases and V by 0 bases; bases with no gene match: 11. Germline CDR1 is SGHRS and CDR2 is YFSETQ. CDR3 bases: TGCGCCAGCAGCTTGGGGCCGGTCCGGGACAGAACCTACGAGCAGTACTTC. It translates to CASSLGPVRDRTYEQYF.

This rearrangement joins TRBV5-8 to TRBJ2-5; 8 bases align to TRBD2. The CDR3 contains 14 residues. The V segment lost 4 bases and the J segment 5 bases; nucleotides outside the gene matches: 7. Germline lookup yields CDR1 SGHTS and CDR2 YDEGEE. The DNA of the CDR3 is TGTGCCAGCAGCCGAGGACTAGCTGTGGAGACCCAGTACTTC. It is translated as CASSRGLAVETQYF.

CDR3 in DNA: TGTGCCATCAGTGCAGACAGGGCCAGCAATCAGCCCCAGCATTTT. This translates into CAISADRASNQPQHF. This chain uses TRBV10-3 with TRBJ1-5, with 7 bases lining up with TRBD1. CDR3 length: 15 residues. Germline assignment: CDR1 ENHRY and CDR2 SYGVKD. Losses at the gene ends were 4 bases for V and 1 base for J; bases not matched to a gene: 4.

This sequence joins TRBV7-6 and TRBJ2-2, with unresolved D. V lost 5 bases and J 5 bases, leaving 12 bases between the germline ends. CDR1 is SGHVS, CDR2 FNYEAQ, per germline. The CDR3 loop spans 14 amino acids. The CDR3 DNA follows: TGTGCCAGCAGCCAAGTGGTTCAAACCGGGGAGCTGTTTTTT. Its translation is CASSQVVQTGELFF.

This chain uses TRBV13 with TRBJ2-7; no reliable D call. Germline CDR1 reads PRHDT; CDR2 reads FYEKMQ (reference sequence). The V end lost 2 bases, the J end lost 3 bases, and 8 bases lay between the germline ends. The CDR3 has 13 residues. The CDR3 here is CASSLTDRYEQYF. As DNA, the CDR3 is TGTGCCAGCAGCTTAACGGATCGCTACGAGCAGTACTTC.

This clone was observed once. CDR3 residues: CASSFGQGRGEQYF. For the CDR3, the DNA is TGTGCCAGCAGTTTCGGACAGGGGAGGGGCGAGCAGTACTTC. The chain uses TRBV6-5 and TRBJ2-7, with TRBD1 matching over 9 bases. The trim removed 4 bases at V and 6 bases at J, leaving 7 bases unmatched. Germline V gives CDR1 MNHEY, CDR2 SVGAGI. This CDR3 spans 14 amino acids.

This sequence joins TRBV5-4 and TRBJ2-6; TRBD1 is a possible D gene (5 bases). The CDR3 is 19 residues long. Trimming removed 5 bases at V and 0 bases at J, with 21 bases between. CDR1 SGHNT and CDR2 YYREEE come from the germline V gene (reference sequence). CDR3 DNA: TGTGCCAGCAGGGATCAGGGTGACCCGCATTTCTCTGGGGCCAACGTCCTGACTTTC. Translation gives CASRDQGDPHFSGANVLTF.

The chain employs TRBV5-1 and TRBJ2-1, with D possibly matching TRBD2 (6 bases). CDR3 length: 16 residues. Germline CDR1 SGHRS, CDR2 YFSETQ. V was clipped by 1 base and J by 4 bases, with 15 bases between them. CDR3: CASSLNGASAYNEQFF. In DNA form, the CDR3 reads TGCGCCAGCAGCTTGAATGGGGCTAGCGCTTACAATGAGCAGTTCTTC.

The chain couples TRBV14 to TRBJ1-3; the D is unclear. Deletions cut 4 bases from V and 0 bases from J, with 7 bases between. Germline CDR1 and CDR2: SGHDN and FVKESK. The CDR3 runs to 14 residues. The CDR3 is CASSRRYSGNTIYF. Written as DNA, the CDR3 is TGTGCCAGCAGCCGAAGATACTCTGGAAACACCATATATTTT.

The V call is TRBV9, the J call TRBJ2-1; 7 nucleotides line up with TRBD1. V shed 3 bases, J shed 3 bases, and the junction held 6 bases outside the gene matches. CDR3 length: 15 residues. Germline values: CDR1 SGDLS, CDR2 YYNGEE. The CDR3 spells CASSETGSLYNEQFF. The CDR3 nucleotides read TGTGCCAGCAGCGAGACAGGGTCTCTCTACAATGAGCAGTTCTTC.

This clone was seen just once. CDR3: CASSPHTGGSNTEAFF. The CDR3 nucleotides read TGTGCCAGCAGCCCCCATACGGGGGGCTCAAACACTGAAGCTTTCTTT. The V call is TRBV9, the J call TRBJ1-1; D is perhaps TRBD1 (6 bases). The CDR3 is 16 residues long. Germline V lookup: CDR1 SGDLS, CDR2 YYNGEE. The germline V and J ends were trimmed by 4 bases and 2 bases, with 18 bases remaining between them.

In the case of this clone: The same CDR3 arises from other DNA sequences in this sample as well. This chain joins TRBV27 and TRBJ1-1; no clear D. CDR1 is MNHEY, CDR2 SMNVEV, per germline (reference sequence). Trimming took 2 bases from V and 3 from J, leaving 10 bases between them. This CDR3 contains 14 residues. CDR3 residues: CASSLSLRDTEAFF. CDR3 DNA: TGTGCCAGCAGTTTAAGTTTGAGGGACACTGAAGCTTTCTTT.

V usage is TRBV29-1 and J usage is TRBJ2-7; D is unclear. Germline V gene lookup returns CDR1 SQVTM and CDR2 ANQGSEA. The CDR3 spans 11 residues. The V end was cut by 7 bases, the J end by 6 bases, with 13 bases between. In nucleotides, the CDR3 is TGCAGCGCCAAATCCCTCGGCGAGCAGTACTTC. It yields the protein CSAKSLGEQYF.

J is TRBJ1-2 and V is TRBV10-3; 10 bases agree with TRBD1. The CDR3 runs 14 residues. The V gene end was trimmed by 10 bases and the J gene end by 3 bases; junction bases not matched to a gene: 8. Germline-derived CDR1 and CDR2 are ENHRY and SYGVKD. CDR3 protein: CATTSDRGDYGYTF. DNA for the CDR3: TGTGCCACCACCTCGGACAGGGGGGACTATGGCTACACCTTC.

J is TRBJ2-7 and V is TRBV19; D assignment may be TRBD1 or TRBD2 (7 bases each). Germline values: CDR1 LNHDA, CDR2 SQIVND (reference sequence). V was pared by 3 bases and J by 2 bases, with 20 bases between. There are 17 residues in the CDR3. CDR3 coding DNA: TGTGCCAGTAGTATTAACCCCCCCAGGGGGAGGGCCTACGAGCAGTACTTC. It translates to CASSINPPRGRAYEQYF. Based on the CDR3 plus reference TRBV19 and TRBJ2-7, the full variable domain is DGGITQSPKYLFRKEGQNVTLSCEQNLNHDAMYWYRQDPGQGLRLIYYSQIVNDFQKGDIAEGYSVSREKKESFPLTVTSAQKNPTAFYLCASSINPPRGRAYEQYFGPGTRLTVT.

The chain joins TRBV27 to TRBJ2-7; 8 nucleotides agree with TRBD2. The CDR3 extends over 15 amino acids. CDR1 MNHEY and CDR2 SMNVEV come from the germline V gene (reference sequence). Trimming at V came to 6 bases and at J to 2 bases, leaving 9 bases not matched to a gene. For the CDR3, the DNA is TGTGCCAGCAGCCCCGGGAGGGCGGGAGCCTACGAGCAGTACTTC. It codes for CASSPGRAGAYEQYF.

The chain uses TRBV7-9 and TRBJ2-7, with D possibly being TRBD1 (7 bases). Trimming left V 6 bases short and J 6 bases short, with 27 bases between. CDR3 size: 17 residues. CDR1 is SEHNR and CDR2 is FQNEAQ in the germline V gene (reference sequence). The CDR3 DNA is TGTGCCAGCAGACTCCCCAATGAGCGGCCAGGGGGAGGCGAGCAGTACTTC. It encodes CASRLPNERPGGGEQYF. Together with reference TRBV7-9 and TRBJ2-7, the CDR3 gives the full variable domain: DTGVSQNPRHKITKRGQNVTFRCDPISEHNRLYWYRQTLGQGPEFLTYFQNEAQLEKSRLLSDRFSAERPKGSFSTLEIQRTEQGDSAMYLCASRLPNERPGGGEQYFGPGTRLTVT.

The rearrangement joins TRBV2 to TRBJ2-7; 8 bases are a match to TRBD2. From germline, CDR1 is SNHLY and CDR2 FYNNEI. V lost 0 bases, J lost 5 bases, and 6 bases stayed unmatched. The CDR3 is 15 amino acids. For the CDR3, the DNA is TGTGCCAGCAGTGAAGCAGGAGCGGGAGTCAACGAGCAGTACTTC. Translating gives CASSEAGAGVNEQYF.

CDR3 amino acids: CASSSRDPTNIQYF. In DNA form, the CDR3 reads TGTGCCAGCAGCTCCCGGGACCCAACAAACATTCAGTACTTC. This chain joins TRBV5-8 and TRBJ2-4; D may be TRBD1 or TRBD2 (5 bases each). The V end lost 3 bases, the J end lost 6 bases, and 13 bases lay between the germline ends. CDR3 size: 14 residues. Germline lookup yields CDR1 SGHTS and CDR2 YDEGEE.

This sequence joins TRBV14 and TRBJ1-2; tentatively, D is TRBD1 (6 bases). The CDR3 has 15 amino acids. From germline, CDR1 is SGHDN and CDR2 FVKESK. V gave up 1 base and J gave up 8 bases, with 17 bases separating them. CDR3 protein: CASSQGDRRVVGYTF. Here the CDR3 DNA reads TGTGCCAGCAGCCAAGGCGACAGGCGGGTCGTCGGCTACACCTTC.

The chain carries TRBV28 and TRBJ2-7; 11 bases are a match to TRBD1. The CDR3 is 14 residues long. Trimming took 6 bases from V and 6 from J; bases not matched to a gene: 7. In germline, CDR1 is MDHEN, CDR2 SYDVKM. The CDR3 loop reads CASRGTGGTFEQYF. The CDR3 bases are TGTGCCAGCAGGGGGACAGGGGGTACCTTCGAGCAGTACTTC.

As to this clone: In the same sample, other DNA sequences code for this CDR3. V is TRBV29-1 and J is TRBJ1-2, with TRBD1 identical over 7 bases. Germline V lookup: CDR1 SQVTM, CDR2 ANQGSEA. This CDR3 spans 11 amino acids. Unmatched junction bases numbered 1, after V lost 6 bases and J lost 3 bases. The CDR3 protein is CSVGGDYGYTF. The CDR3 bases are TGCAGCGTAGGGGGCGACTATGGCTACACCTTC.

Worth noting for this clone: Additional DNA sequences in this sample encode the identical CDR3. The V gene is TRBV27, the J gene TRBJ2-7; D is ambiguous. Germline V gene lookup returns CDR1 MNHEY and CDR2 SMNVEV (reference sequence). This CDR3 spans 13 amino acids. Trimming shortened V by 6 bases and J by 0 bases, and 9 bases separated the two germline ends. The CDR3, as DNA: TGTGCCAGCAGCCCCTCTTCCTCCTACGAGCAGTACTTC. Translating gives CASSPSSSYEQYF.